This T cell receptor (beta chain) came from a study of T cells in Graves' hyperthyroidism and ophthalmopathy. Study-level points and caveats: With a median lead of around 5.9 months before onset, the model predicted ophthalmopathy.

Trimming stripped 1 base from V and 3 bases from J, with 12 bases between. Germline V gives CDR1 SGHVS, CDR2 FNYEAQ. The CDR3 length is 15 residues. The source material, RNA transcripts, was used to amplify TCR beta CDR3 regions. First-round RT-PCR of the TCR CDR3 relied on the HTBI primer set. TCRdb reprocessed the multiplex PCR reads with MiXCR, giving one entry per CDR3 protein. The sample shows 600,000 to 800,000 distinct CDR3 sequences, roughly 32% of them seen only once. Those with hyperthyroidism were 18 to 65 years old, newly diagnosed, and ill for under 2 months. Used for diagnoses were clinical symptoms, serum thyroxine and TRAb, thyroid ultrasound and orbital computed tomography. As to this clonotype: Its specificity is not known. Being one base from a much bigger clone, this may be a read error.

This TCR derives from a woman aged 40 to 50 with Graves' hyperthyroidism. The sample comprised blood. This rearrangement joins TRBV7-6 to TRBJ1-1, with a weak D call TRBD1 (5 bases). CDR3 residues: CASSLETERDTEAFF. The CDR3 nucleotides are TGTGCCAGCAGCTTAGAGACAGAGAGGGACACTGAAGCTTTCTTT.